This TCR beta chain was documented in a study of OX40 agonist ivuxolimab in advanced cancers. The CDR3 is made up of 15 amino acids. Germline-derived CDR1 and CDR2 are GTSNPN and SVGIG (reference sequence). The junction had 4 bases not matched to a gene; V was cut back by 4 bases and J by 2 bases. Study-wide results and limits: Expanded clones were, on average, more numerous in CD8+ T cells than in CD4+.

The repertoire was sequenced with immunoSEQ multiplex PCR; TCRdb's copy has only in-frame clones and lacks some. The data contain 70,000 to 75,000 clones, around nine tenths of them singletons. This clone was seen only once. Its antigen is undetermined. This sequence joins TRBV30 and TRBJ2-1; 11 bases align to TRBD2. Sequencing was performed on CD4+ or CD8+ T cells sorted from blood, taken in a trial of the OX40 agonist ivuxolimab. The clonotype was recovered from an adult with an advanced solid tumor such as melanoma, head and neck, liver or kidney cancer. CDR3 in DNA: TGTGCCTGGACAGGGACTAGCGGAACCTACAATGAGCAGTTCTTC. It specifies CAWTGTSGTYNEQFF.